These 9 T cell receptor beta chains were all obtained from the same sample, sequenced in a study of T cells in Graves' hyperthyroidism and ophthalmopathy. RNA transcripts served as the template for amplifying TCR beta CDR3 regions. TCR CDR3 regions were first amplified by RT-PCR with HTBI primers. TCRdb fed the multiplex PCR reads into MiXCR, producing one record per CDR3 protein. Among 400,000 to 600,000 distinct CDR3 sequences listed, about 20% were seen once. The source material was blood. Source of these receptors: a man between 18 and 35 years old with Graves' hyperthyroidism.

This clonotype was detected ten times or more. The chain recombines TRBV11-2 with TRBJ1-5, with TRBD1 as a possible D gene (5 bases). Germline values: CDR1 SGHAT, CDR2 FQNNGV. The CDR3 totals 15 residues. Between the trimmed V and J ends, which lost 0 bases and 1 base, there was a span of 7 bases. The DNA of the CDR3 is TGTGCCAGCAGCTTAGACGGGGGGAGCAATCAGCCCCAGCATTTT. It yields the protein CASSLDGGSNQPQHF.

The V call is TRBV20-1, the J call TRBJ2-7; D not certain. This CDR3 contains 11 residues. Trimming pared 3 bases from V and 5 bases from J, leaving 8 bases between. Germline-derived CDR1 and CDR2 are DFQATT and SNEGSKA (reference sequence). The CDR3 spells CSASFSHEQYF. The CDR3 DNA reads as TGCAGTGCTAGTTTTTCCCACGAGCAGTACTTC.

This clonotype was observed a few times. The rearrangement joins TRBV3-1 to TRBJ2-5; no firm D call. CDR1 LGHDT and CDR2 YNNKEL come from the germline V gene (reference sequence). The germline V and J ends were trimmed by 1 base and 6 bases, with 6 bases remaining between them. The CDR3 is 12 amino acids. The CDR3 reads CASSQVRQTQYF. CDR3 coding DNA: TGTGCCAGCAGCCAAGTAAGACAGACCCAGTACTTC.

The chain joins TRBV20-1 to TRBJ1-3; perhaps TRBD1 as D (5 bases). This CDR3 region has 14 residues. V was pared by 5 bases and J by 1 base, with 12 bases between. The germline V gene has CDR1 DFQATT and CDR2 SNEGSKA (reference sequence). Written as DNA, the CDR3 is TGCAGTGCTGCTATACAGGCTTCTGGAAACACCATATATTTT. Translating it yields CSAAIQASGNTIYF.

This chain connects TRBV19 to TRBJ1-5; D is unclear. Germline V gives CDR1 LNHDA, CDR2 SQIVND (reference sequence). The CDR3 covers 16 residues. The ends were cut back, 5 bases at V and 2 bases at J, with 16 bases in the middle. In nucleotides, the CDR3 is TGTGCCAGTAGTCCCCCGGGAGGCGGCGGCAATCAGCCCCAGCATTTT. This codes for CASSPPGGGGNQPQHF.

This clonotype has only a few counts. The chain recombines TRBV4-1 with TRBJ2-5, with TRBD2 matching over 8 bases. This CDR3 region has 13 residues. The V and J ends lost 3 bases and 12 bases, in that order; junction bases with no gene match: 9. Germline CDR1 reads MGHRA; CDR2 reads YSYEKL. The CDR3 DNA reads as TGCGCCAGCAGCCACTTAGGCGGGGGGACTAAGTACTTC. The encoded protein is CASSHLGGGTKYF.

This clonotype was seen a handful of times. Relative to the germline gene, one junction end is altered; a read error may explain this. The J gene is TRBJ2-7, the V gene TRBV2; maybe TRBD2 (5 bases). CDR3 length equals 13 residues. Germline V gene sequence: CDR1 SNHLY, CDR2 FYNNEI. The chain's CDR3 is CASSVAGSYEQCF. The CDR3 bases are TGTGCCAGCAGTGTTGCGGGCAGCTACGAGCAGTGCTTC. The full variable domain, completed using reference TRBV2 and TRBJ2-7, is EPEVTQTPSHQVTQMGQEVILRCVPISNHLYFYWYRQILGQKVEFLVSFYNNEISEKSEIFDDQFSVERPDGSNFTLKIRSTKLEDSAMYFCASSVAGSYEQCFGPGTRLTVT.

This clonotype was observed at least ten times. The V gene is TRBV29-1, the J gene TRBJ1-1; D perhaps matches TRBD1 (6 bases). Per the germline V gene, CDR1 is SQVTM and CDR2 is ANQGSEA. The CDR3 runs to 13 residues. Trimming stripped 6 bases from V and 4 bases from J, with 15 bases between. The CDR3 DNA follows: TGCAGCGTCCAGGGGACCGGGGTCACTGAAGCTTTCTTT. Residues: CSVQGTGVTEAFF.

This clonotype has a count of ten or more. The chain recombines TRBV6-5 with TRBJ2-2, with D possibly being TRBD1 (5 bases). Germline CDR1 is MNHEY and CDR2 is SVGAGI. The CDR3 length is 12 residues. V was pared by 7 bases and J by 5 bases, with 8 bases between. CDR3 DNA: TGTGCCAGCACTCAGGGAACCGGGGAGCTGTTTTTT. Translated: CASTQGTGELFF.